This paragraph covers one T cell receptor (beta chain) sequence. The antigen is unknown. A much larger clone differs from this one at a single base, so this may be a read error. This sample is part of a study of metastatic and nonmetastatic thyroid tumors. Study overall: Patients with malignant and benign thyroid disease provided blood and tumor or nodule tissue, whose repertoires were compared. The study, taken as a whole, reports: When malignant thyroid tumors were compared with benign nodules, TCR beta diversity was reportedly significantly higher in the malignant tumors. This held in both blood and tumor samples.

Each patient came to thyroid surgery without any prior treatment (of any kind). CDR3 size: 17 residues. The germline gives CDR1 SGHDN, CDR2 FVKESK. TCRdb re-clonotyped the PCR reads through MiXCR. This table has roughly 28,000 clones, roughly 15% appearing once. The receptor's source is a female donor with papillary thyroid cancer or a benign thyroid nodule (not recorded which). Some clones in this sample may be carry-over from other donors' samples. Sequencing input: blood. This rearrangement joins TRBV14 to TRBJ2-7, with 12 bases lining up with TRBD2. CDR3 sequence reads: CANSLGLAGYEEYEQYF. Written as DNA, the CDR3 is TGTGCCAACAGCCTCGGACTAGCGGGATACGAGGAGTACGAGCAGTACTTC.